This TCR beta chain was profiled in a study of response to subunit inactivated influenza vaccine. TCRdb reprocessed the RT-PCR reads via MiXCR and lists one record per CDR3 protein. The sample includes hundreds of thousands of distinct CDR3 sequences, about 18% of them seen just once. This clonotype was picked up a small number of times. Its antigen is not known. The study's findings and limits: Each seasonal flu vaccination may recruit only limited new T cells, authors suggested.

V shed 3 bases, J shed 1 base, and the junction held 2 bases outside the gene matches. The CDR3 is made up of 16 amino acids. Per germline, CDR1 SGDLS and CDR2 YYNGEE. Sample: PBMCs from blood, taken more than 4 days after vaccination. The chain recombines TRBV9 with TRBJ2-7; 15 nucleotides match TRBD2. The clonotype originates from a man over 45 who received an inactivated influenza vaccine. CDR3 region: CASSAGLAGGSYEQYF. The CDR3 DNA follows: TGTGCCAGCAGCGCGGGACTAGCGGGAGGTTCCTACGAGCAGTACTTC.